These T cell receptor beta chains were read from a single sample in a study of blood T cell repertoires in COVID-19. Assay used: immunoSEQ multiplex PCR; TCRdb lists only in-frame clones, some missing. The data contain 200,000 to 250,000 clones, more than 80% of them seen just once; the ten biggest clones take up about 4%. The sample comprised PBMCs or T cells enriched from blood (not recorded which). The receptors derive from a woman between 40 and 50 years old with acute COVID-19. CDR3s include the opening cysteine and the closing phenylalanine or tryptophan. D genes are given only for firm matches. Where a row states a size, it is once, few, many or the class of an expanded clone; other rows omit it.

j_call	v_call	d_call	clone_size	cdr3_nt	cdr3_aa
TRBJ1-1	TRBV29-1	TRBD1	few	TGCAGCGTTCCCACAGGGGGCGGTTCCACTGAAGCTTTCTTT	CSVPTGGGSTEAFF
TRBJ1-2	TRBV6-2/TRBV6-3	.	once	TGTGCCAGCAGTCCCGGGACATATTATGGCTACACCTTC	CASSPGTYYGYTF
TRBJ1-1	TRBV14	.	.	TGTGCCAGCAGCCAAGCGGGGAGCCACACTGAAGCTTTCTTT	CASSQAGSHTEAFF
TRBJ1-2	TRBV12-3/TRBV12-4	.	.	TGTGCCAGCAGTTTTAGTTCAAACTATGGCTACACCTTC	CASSFSSNYGYTF
TRBJ2-2	TRBV5-4	.	.	TGTGCCAGCAGCTTCCGTTCGGGTACCGGGGAGCTGTTTTTT	CASSFRSGTGELFF
TRBJ1-4	TRBV15	TRBD1	.	TGTGCCACCAGCAGAATTCGACAGGGGTATAATGAAAAACTGTTTTTT	CATSRIRQGYNEKLFF
TRBJ2-7	TRBV29-1	TRBD1	.	TGCAGCGTGGCCGGGACAGGGTCCTACGAGCAGTACTTC	CSVAGTGSYEQYF
TRBJ2-2	TRBV4-2	.	.	TGTGCCAGCAGCCCTCGGACAGTGAACACCGGGGAGCTGTTTTTT	CASSPRTVNTGELFF
TRBJ2-7	TRBV18	.	.	TGTGCCAGCTCGAAAGCGGGCAGTTCCTACGAGCAGTACTTC	CASSKAGSSYEQYF
TRBJ2-7	TRBV25-1	.	once	TGTGCCGCGGGCTCTCCCTCCTACGAGCAGTACTTC	CAAGSPSYEQYF
TRBJ1-1	TRBV19	.	.	TGTGCCAGTAGTATAAGGACGGGGGGCACTGAAGCTTTCTTT	CASSIRTGGTEAFF
TRBJ1-5	TRBV2	TRBD1	.	TGTGCCAGCAGGACAGGGTTTAGCAATCAGCCCCAGCATTTT	CASRTGFSNQPQHF
TRBJ1-4	TRBV5-1	TRBD1	once	TGCGCCAGCAGCCAACAGGGGACAACTAATGAAAAACTGTTTTTT	CASSQQGTTNEKLFF
TRBJ1-2	TRBV4-3	.	.	TGCGCCAGCAGCCAAGATCTGCAGGGTTATGGCTACACCTTC	CASSQDLQGYGYTF
TRBJ1-5	TRBV11-2	TRBD1	.	TGTGCCAGCAGTCAGGGGGGTAATCAGCCCCAGCATTTT	CASSQGGNQPQHF
TRBJ1-6	TRBV15	TRBD1	once	TGTGCCACCAGCAGAGATGGGACAGATAATTCACCCCTCCACTTT	CATSRDGTDNSPLHF
TRBJ1-2	TRBV7-9	.	many	TGTGCCAGCGGCGGGGGTGACTATGGCTACACCTTC	CASGGGDYGYTF
TRBJ1-1	TRBV25-1	.	.	TGTGCCAGCAGTGACGGTGTCCTGAACACTGAAGCTTTCTTT	CASSDGVLNTEAFF